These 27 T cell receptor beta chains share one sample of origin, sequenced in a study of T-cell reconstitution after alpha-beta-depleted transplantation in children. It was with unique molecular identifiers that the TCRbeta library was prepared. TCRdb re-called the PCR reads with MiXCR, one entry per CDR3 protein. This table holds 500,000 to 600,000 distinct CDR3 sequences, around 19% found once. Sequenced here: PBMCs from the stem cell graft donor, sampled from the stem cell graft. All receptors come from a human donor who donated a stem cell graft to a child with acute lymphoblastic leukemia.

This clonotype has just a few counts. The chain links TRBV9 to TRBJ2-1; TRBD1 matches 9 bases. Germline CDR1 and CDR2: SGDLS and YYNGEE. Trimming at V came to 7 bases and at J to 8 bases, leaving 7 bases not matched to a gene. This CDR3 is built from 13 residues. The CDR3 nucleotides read TGTGCCAGCGGGGACAGGGAGGGCCATGAGCAGTTCTTC. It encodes CASGDREGHEQFF.

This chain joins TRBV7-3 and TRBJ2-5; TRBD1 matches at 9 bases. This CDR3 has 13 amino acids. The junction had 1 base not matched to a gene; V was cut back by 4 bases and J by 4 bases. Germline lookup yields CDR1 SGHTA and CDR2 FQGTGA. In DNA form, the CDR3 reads TGTGCCAGCAGCTGGGGACAGGGAGAGACCCAGTACTTC. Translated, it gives CASSWGQGETQYF.

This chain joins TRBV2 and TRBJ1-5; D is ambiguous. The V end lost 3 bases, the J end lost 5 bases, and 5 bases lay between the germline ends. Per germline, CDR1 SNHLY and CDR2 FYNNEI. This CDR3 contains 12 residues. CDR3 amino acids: CASSEYYQPQHF. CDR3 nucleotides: TGTGCCAGCAGTGAGTACTATCAGCCCCAGCATTTT.

As DNA, the CDR3 is TGCAGTGCCCCCCGGGACGGCTACGAGCAGTACTTC. Encoded protein: CSAPRDGYEQYF. V usage is TRBV20-1 and J usage is TRBJ2-7; D may be TRBD1 or TRBD2 (5 bases each). The CDR3 extends over 12 amino acids. Per the germline V gene, CDR1 is DFQATT and CDR2 is SNEGSKA (reference sequence). The germline V and J ends were trimmed by 6 bases and 3 bases, with 12 bases remaining between them.

The chain's CDR3 is CAISWRTPYGYTF. The CDR3 region has the DNA TGTGCCATCAGTTGGAGGACACCGTATGGCTACACCTTC. The chain joins TRBV10-3 to TRBJ1-2, with D possibly TRBD1 on 5 matching bases. With 5 bases removed from V and 5 bases from J, the gap between germline ends came to 12 bases. Germline CDR1 ENHRY, CDR2 SYGVKD. CDR3 size: 13 residues.

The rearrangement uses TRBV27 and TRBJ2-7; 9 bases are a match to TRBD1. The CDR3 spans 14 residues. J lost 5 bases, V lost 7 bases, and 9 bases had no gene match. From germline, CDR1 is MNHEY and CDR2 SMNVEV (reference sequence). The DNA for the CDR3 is TGTGCCAGCACCGAAGGGGACAGGGTTCACGAGCAGTACTTC. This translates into CASTEGDRVHEQYF.

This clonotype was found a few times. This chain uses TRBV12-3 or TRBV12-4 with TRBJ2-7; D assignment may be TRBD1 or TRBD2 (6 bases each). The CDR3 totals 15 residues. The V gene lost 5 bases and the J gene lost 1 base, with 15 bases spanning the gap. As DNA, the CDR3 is TGTGCCAGCAGTGATCCGCGGAGGGGGTCCTACGAGCAGTACTTC. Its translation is CASSDPRRGSYEQYF.

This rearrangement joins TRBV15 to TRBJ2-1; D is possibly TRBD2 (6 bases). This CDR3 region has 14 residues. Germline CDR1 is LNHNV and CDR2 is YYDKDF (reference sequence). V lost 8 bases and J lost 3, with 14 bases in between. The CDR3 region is CATWPGGSYNEQFF. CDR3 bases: TGTGCCACCTGGCCTGGGGGGAGCTACAATGAGCAGTTCTTC.

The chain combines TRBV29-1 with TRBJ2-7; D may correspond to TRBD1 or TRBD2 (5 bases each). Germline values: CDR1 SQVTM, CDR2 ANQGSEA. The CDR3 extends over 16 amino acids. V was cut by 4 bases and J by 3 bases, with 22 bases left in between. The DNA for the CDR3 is TGCAGCGTTGGGGGCCCCCGACGGGATGTTGGCTACGAGCAGTACTTC. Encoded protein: CSVGGPRRDVGYEQYF.

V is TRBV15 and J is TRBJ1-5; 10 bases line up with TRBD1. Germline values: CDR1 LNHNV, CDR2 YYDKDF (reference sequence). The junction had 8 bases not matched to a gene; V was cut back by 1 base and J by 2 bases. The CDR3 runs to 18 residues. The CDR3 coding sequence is TGTGCCACCAGCAGAGCGACAGGGGGCGAGATAGGCAATCAGCCCCAGCATTTT. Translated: CATSRATGGEIGNQPQHF. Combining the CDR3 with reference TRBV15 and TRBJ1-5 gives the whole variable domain DAMVIQNPRYQVTQFGKPVTLSCSQTLNHNVMYWYQQKSSQAPKLLFHYYDKDFNNEADTPDNFQSRRPNTSFCFLDIRSPGLGDTAMYLCATSRATGGEIGNQPQHFGDGTRLSIL.

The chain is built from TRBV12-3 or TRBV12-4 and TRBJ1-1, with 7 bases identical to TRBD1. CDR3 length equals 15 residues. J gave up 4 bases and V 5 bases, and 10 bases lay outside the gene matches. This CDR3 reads CASSKQGRGSTEAFF. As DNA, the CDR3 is TGTGCCAGCAGTAAACAGGGGCGCGGGAGCACTGAAGCTTTCTTT.

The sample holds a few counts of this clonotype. CDR3 loop: CASSKQGSSYNSPLHF. DNA of the CDR3: TGTGCCAGCAGCAAACAGGGGAGCTCCTATAATTCACCCCTCCACTTT. The chain carries TRBV21-1 and TRBJ1-6. TRBV21-1 is marked as a pseudogene. The CDR3 runs 16 residues.

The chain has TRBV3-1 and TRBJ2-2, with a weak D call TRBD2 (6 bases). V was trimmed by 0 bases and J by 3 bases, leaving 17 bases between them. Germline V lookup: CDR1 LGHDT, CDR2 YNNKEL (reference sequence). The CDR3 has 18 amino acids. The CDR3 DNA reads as TGTGCCAGCAGCCAAGACCAGGCTAGCGCTCGCGACACCGGGGAGCTGTTTTTT. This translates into CASSQDQASARDTGELFF.

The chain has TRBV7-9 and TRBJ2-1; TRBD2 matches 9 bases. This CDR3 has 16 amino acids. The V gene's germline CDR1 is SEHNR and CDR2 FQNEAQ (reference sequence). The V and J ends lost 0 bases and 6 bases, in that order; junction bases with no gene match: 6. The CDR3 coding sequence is TGTGCCAGCAGCTTAGCTGCGGGAGGGCCTTCCAATGAGCAGTTCTTC. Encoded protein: CASSLAAGGPSNEQFF.

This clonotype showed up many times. The DNA of the CDR3 is TGTGCCAGCAGCCAAGAAGGGGGACTAGCGGGGAACACCGGGGAGCTGTTTTTT. Its translation: CASSQEGGLAGNTGELFF. This chain joins TRBV4-2 and TRBJ2-2; 12 bases match TRBD2. The CDR3 covers 18 residues. V lost 0 bases, J lost 1 base, and 3 bases stayed unmatched. Looked up from germline, CDR1 is LGHNA and CDR2 is YNFKEQ.

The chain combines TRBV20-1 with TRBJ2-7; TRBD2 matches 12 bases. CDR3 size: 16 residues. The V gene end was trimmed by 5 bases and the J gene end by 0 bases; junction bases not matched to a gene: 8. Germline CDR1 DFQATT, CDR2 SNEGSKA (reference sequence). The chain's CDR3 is CSAYSLTSGSSYEQYF. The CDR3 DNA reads TGCAGTGCTTACTCACTGACTAGCGGGAGCTCCTACGAGCAGTACTTC.

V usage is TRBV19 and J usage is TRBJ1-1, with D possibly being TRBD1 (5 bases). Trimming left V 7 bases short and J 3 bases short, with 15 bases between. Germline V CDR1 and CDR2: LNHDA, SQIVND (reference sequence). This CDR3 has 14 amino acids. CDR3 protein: CASTTGGYDTEAFF. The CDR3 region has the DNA TGTGCCAGTACCACGGGGGGATATGACACTGAAGCTTTCTTT.

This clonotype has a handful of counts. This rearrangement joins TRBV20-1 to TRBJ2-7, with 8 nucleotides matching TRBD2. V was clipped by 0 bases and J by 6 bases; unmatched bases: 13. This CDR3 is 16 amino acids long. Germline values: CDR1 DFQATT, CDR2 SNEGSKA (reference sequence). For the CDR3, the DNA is TGCAGTGCTAGAGATTACGACCGCGGGAGGATCTTCGAGCAGTACTTC. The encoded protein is CSARDYDRGRIFEQYF.

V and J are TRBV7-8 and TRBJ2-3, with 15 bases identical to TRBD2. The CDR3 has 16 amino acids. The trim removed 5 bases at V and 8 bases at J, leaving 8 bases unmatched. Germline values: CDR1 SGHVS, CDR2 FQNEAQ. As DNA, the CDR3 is TGTGCCAGCAGCCCCGGACTAGCGGGAGGGCCGGGTACGCAGTATTTT. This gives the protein CASSPGLAGGPGTQYF.

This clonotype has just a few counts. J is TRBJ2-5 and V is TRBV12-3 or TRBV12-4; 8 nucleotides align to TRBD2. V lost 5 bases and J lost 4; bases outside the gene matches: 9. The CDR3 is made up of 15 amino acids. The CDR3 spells CASSRTGTSRETQYF. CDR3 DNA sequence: TGTGCCAGCAGTCGCACCGGGACTAGTCGAGAGACCCAGTACTTC.

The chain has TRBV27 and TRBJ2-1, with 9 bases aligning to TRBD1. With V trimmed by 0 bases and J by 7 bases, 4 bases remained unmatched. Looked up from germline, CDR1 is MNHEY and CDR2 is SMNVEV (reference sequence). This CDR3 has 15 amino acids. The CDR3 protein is CASSLSGQGRNEQFF. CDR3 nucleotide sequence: TGTGCCAGCAGTTTATCAGGACAGGGGAGAAATGAGCAGTTCTTC.

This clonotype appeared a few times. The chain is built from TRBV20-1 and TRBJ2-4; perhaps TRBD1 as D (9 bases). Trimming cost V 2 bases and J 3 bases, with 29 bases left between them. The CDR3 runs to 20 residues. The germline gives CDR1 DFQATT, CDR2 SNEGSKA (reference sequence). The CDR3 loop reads CSARLAGGQGAGLNKNIQYF. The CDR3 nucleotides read TGCAGTGCTAGACTTGCGGGGGGACAGGGAGCGGGTTTAAACAAAAACATTCAGTACTTC.

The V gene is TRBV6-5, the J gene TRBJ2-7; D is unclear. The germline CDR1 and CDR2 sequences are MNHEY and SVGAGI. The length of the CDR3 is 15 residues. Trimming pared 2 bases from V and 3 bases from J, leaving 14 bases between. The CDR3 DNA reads TGTGCCAGCAGTTACAAAATGTCCCCGGACTACGAGCAGTACTTC. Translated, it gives CASSYKMSPDYEQYF.

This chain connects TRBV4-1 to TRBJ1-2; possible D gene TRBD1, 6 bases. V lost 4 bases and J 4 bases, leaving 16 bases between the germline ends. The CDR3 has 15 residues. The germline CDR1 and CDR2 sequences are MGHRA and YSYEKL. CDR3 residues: CASSPGAGESYGYTF. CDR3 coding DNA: TGCGCCAGCAGCCCTGGAGCAGGGGAAAGCTATGGCTACACCTTC.

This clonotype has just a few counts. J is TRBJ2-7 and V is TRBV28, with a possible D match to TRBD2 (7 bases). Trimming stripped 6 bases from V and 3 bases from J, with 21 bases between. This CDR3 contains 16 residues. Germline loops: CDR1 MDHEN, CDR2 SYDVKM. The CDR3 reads CASSQHVGGGYYEQYF. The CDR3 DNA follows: TGTGCCAGCAGCCAACATGTGGGAGGGGGATACTACGAGCAGTACTTC.

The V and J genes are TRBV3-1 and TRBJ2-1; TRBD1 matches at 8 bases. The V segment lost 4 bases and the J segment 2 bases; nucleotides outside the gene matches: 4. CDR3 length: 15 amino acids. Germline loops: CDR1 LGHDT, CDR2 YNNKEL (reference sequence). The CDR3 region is CASSRQGTPYNEQFF. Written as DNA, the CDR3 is TGTGCCAGCAGCCGACAGGGGACTCCCTACAATGAGCAGTTCTTC.

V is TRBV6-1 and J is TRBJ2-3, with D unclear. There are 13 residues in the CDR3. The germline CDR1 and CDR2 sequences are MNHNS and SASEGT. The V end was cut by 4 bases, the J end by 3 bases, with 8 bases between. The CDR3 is CASSVIFTDTQYF. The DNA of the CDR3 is TGTGCCAGCAGTGTGATCTTTACAGATACGCAGTATTTT.